The rows below give T cell receptor beta chains drawn from one sample of a study of technical replicates of blood from a handful of donors. The repertoire was sequenced with immunoSEQ multiplex PCR; TCRdb's copy has only in-frame clones and lacks some. The sample lists some 70,000 clones, about 97% occurring once. Material: T cells isolated from PBMCs. These receptors were collected from a human donor in good health. Each CDR3 is given with its conserved first and last residue. D genes are given only for firm matches. Some rows mark clone size as missing; the rest say once, few, many or name a class of expanded clone.

DNA,CDR3,D,V,size,J
TGTGCCAGTCGACAGCACAATGAGCAGTTCTTC,CASRQHNEQFF,NA,TRBV6-5,NA,TRBJ2-1
TGTGCCAACGTCAGGGGAGAGAACACCGGGGAGCTGTTTTTT,CANVRGENTGELFF,NA,TRBV2,NA,TRBJ2-2
TGTGCCAGCAGCTTAGCAGGACAGGGGTTCGATACGCAGTATTTT,CASSLAGQGFDTQYF,TRBD1,TRBV11-2,NA,TRBJ2-3
TGTGCCCCAGGGGTCCATCAGCCCCAGCATTTT,CAPGVHQPQHF,NA,TRBV19,NA,TRBJ1-5
TGTGCCAGCAGCCCTCAGGGAAATAAGGACACCGGGGAGCTGTTTTTT,CASSPQGNKDTGELFF,NA,TRBV27,NA,TRBJ2-2
TGTGCCAGCAGCCGCAGCAGGGCCCCGGATACGCAGTATTTT,CASSRSRAPDTQYF,NA,TRBV6-6,NA,TRBJ2-3
TGTGCCGGAGGACTAGCGGGAGGGCCGAAAGAGACCCAGTACTTC,CAGGLAGGPKETQYF,TRBD2,TRBV7-9,once,TRBJ2-5
TGTGCCCGGGACTCTAACTATGGCTACACCTTC,CARDSNYGYTF,NA,TRBV30,few,TRBJ1-2
TGTGCCAGCAGTTTGGACAGCTTTAACACTGAAGCTTTCTTT,CASSLDSFNTEAFF,NA,TRBV7-9,once,TRBJ1-1
TGTGCCAGCAGCTTAGTAGCGGGGCAATACAATGAGCAGTTCTTC,CASSLVAGQYNEQFF,TRBD2,TRBV7-2,NA,TRBJ2-1
TGCAGCGGTTCCTCTAGCGGGAGTCACGAGCAGTACTTC,CSGSSSGSHEQYF,TRBD2,TRBV29-1,NA,TRBJ2-7
TGTGCCAGCAGTCAGGGGGCGACAGTACAAGAGACCCAGTACTTC,CASSQGATVQETQYF,TRBD1,TRBV2,NA,TRBJ2-5
TGTGCCAGCAGTGAATGGGACAGAAAGAACACTGAAGCTTTCTTT,CASSEWDRKNTEAFF,TRBD1,TRBV25-1,NA,TRBJ1-1
TGTGCCAGCAGCCCTCAGATGAACACTGAAGCTTTCTTT,CASSPQMNTEAFF,NA,TRBV6-5,NA,TRBJ1-1
TGTGCCAGCAGTAGGCACGGGGAGACCCAGTACTTC,CASSRHGETQYF,NA,TRBV6-5,NA,TRBJ2-5
TGTGCCAGCAAGAGGGAATCCTACAATGAGCAGTTCTTC,CASKRESYNEQFF,NA,TRBV6-1,NA,TRBJ2-1
TGTGCCAGCAGCGGCGGATACGAGCAGTACTTC,CASSGGYEQYF,NA,TRBV5-6,NA,TRBJ2-7
TGTGCCAGTAGTGGGGAGACAACGACCCTCTATGGCTACACCTTC,CASSGETTTLYGYTF,NA,TRBV19,NA,TRBJ1-2
TGTGCCAGCAGTGGACTAGCGGGAGGGCCAGAGACCCAGTACTTC,CASSGLAGGPETQYF,TRBD2,TRBV6-1,NA,TRBJ2-5
TGTGCCAGCAGCTTAGACCGAGCGGGAGGGCCTGGAAGCTACGAGCAGTACTTC,CASSLDRAGGPGSYEQYF,TRBD2,TRBV11-3,NA,TRBJ2-7
TGCGCCAGCAGCCAAGATGACAGGGCTGAAAAACTGTTTTTT,CASSQDDRAEKLFF,TRBD1,TRBV4-1,NA,TRBJ1-4
TGTGCCAGAAGCTTTATCGAGGTGAGGAGCTCCTACGAGCAGTACTTC,CARSFIEVRSSYEQYF,NA,TRBV5-3,once,TRBJ2-7
TGTGCCAGTAGTATAGTGGCAGTTCCCAATCAGCCCCAGCATTTT,CASSIVAVPNQPQHF,NA,TRBV19,NA,TRBJ1-5
TGTGCCAGCAGCCAAGAGCTGGGACAGGGCCTCTACAATGAGCAGTTCTTC,CASSQELGQGLYNEQFF,TRBD1,TRBV4-2,NA,TRBJ2-1
TGTGCCAGCCGCCAGGTCAGGGCCTCCTACGAGCAGTACTTC,CASRQVRASYEQYF,NA,TRBV6-5,NA,TRBJ2-7
TGCAGCGTTTCGGGAGGACAGACCTACGAGCAGTACTTC,CSVSGGQTYEQYF,NA,TRBV29-1,NA,TRBJ2-7
TGTGCCATCAGCGGTGGGAGCCGGTCCTACAATGAGCAGTTCTTC,CAISGGSRSYNEQFF,NA,TRBV10-3,NA,TRBJ2-1
TGCGCCAGCAGGACTCCGGGACATAGTCGCAATCAGCCCCAGCATTTT,CASRTPGHSRNQPQHF,NA,TRBV5-1,NA,TRBJ1-5
TGTGCCAGCAGCTTAGCCAGCGACCCTAATCAGCCCCAGCATTTT,CASSLASDPNQPQHF,NA,TRBV7-6,once,TRBJ1-5
TGTGCCAGCAGCCAGGGGAAGAATGAGCAGTTCTTC,CASSQGKNEQFF,NA,TRBV7-9,NA,TRBJ2-1
TGCAGCGTCCAAGCACACGAGCAGTACTTC,CSVQAHEQYF,NA,TRBV29-1,NA,TRBJ2-7
TGTGCCAGCAGCTGGGGAGATTATGGCTACACCTTC,CASSWGDYGYTF,NA,TRBV7-2,NA,TRBJ1-2
TGTGCCACCAGCGGGACTAGCGGGAGATTAAATGAGCAGTTCTTC,CATSGTSGRLNEQFF,TRBD2,TRBV15,NA,TRBJ2-1
TGTGCCAGCACTCTAGTGGGCTATGGCTACACCTTC,CASTLVGYGYTF,NA,TRBV6-5,NA,TRBJ1-2
TGCGCCAGCAGCACGGCCGTAGTGCGGGAGATCTCCTGGGAGCAGTACTTC,CASSTAVVREISWEQYF,TRBD2,TRBV4-1,NA,TRBJ2-7
TGTGCCAGTTCTGACAGTCGAAACTATGGCTACACCTTC,CASSDSRNYGYTF,NA,TRBV9,NA,TRBJ1-2
TGTGCCAGCAGTGAAGGGGCAGCCTATGGCTACACCTTC,CASSEGAAYGYTF,NA,TRBV6-1,NA,TRBJ1-2
TGTGCCTGGAGTGTACTACAGACAGCCGGTCAGCCCCAGCATTTT,CAWSVLQTAGQPQHF,NA,TRBV30,NA,TRBJ1-5
TGTGCCACCGCTTCCGGGACTCAAAACTATGGCTACACCTTC,CATASGTQNYGYTF,NA,TRBV6-1,once,TRBJ1-2